The text below deals with one T cell receptor (beta chain). The V and J ends lost 4 bases and 3 bases, in that order; junction bases with no gene match: 3. The CDR3 covers 15 residues. CDR1 is LGHDT and CDR2 is YNNKEL in the germline V gene (reference sequence). Generated by immunoSEQ multiplex PCR, the TCRdb table keeps only in-frame clones and is missing some. Here the sample spans 50,000 or so clones, over 75% being singletons. The data belong to a study of blood T cell repertoires in COVID-19. The chain combines TRBV3-1 (or the pseudogene TRBV3-2) with TRBJ2-7, with 13 bases lining up with TRBD2. Sequencing used peripheral blood. This receptor was taken from a human donor with active COVID-19. The donor label of this sample is uncertain. The CDR3 loop reads CASSLGLAGDYEQYF. CDR3 nucleotide sequence: TGTGCCAGCAGCCTCGGACTAGCGGGAGACTACGAGCAGTACTTC.